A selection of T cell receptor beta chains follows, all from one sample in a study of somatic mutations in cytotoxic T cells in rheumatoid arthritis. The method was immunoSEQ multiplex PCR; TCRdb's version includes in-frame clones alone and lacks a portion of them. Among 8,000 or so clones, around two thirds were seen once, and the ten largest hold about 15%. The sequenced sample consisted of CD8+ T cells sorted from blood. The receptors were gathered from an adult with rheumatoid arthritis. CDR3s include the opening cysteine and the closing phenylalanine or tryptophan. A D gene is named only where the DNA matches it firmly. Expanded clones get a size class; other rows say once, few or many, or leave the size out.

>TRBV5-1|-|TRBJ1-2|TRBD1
CASRYDLQGTDGYTF
TGCGCCAGCAGGTACGACCTACAGGGGACGGATGGCTACACCTTC
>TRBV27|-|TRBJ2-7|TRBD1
CASKTRQGSSYEQYF
TGTGCCAGCAAAACTAGACAGGGGAGTTCCTACGAGCAGTACTTC
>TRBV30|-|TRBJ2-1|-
CAWSRGGGIDNEQFF
TGTGCCTGGAGTCGTGGGGGCGGGATAGACAATGAGCAGTTCTTC
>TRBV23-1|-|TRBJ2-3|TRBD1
CASSRNRDRAVLDTQYF
TGCGCCAGCAGTCGCAACCGGGACAGGGCCGTTTTAGATACGCAGTATTTT
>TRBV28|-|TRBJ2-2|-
CASSFMGNTGELFF
TGTGCCAGCAGTTTCATGGGAAACACCGGGGAGCTGTTTTTT
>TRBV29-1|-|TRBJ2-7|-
CSVGVTSYEQYF
TGCAGCGTTGGGGTCACCTCCTACGAGCAGTACTTC
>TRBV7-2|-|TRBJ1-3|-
CASSLAGFGNTIYF
TGTGCCAGCAGCTTAGCAGGGTTTGGAAACACCATATATTTT
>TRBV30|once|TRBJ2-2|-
CASPANTGELFF
TGTGCCAGCCCCGCGAACACCGGGGAGCTGTTTTTT
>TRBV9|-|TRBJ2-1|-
CASSADWITNSYNEQFF
TGTGCCAGCAGCGCAGACTGGATTACAAACTCCTACAATGAGCAGTTCTTC
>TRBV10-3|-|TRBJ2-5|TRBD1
CATHPGQGGQETQYF
TGTGCCACCCACCCGGGACAGGGCGGCCAAGAGACCCAGTACTTC
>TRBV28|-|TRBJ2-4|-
CASTPRRDSLAKNIQYF
TGTGCCAGCACCCCCCGTAGGGATAGCCTAGCCAAAAACATTCAGTACTTC
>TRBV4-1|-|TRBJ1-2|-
CASSQCGHCPEFYGYTF
TGCGCCAGCAGCCAATGCGGACACTGTCCTGAGTTTTATGGCTACACCTTC
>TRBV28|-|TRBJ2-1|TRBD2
CASAGLAGVGQFF
TGTGCCAGCGCGGGACTAGCGGGGGTGGGGCAGTTCTTC
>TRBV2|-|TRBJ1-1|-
CASRFKPEAFF
TGTGCCAGCAGGTTCAAGCCTGAAGCTTTCTTT
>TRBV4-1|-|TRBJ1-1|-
CASSQDRGRAPEAFF
TGCGCCAGCAGCCAAGATCGTGGCAGGGCCCCTGAAGCTTTCTTT
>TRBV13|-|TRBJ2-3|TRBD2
CASSSRRLAGGDTQYF
TGTGCCAGCAGCTCCCGGAGACTAGCGGGAGGAGATACGCAGTATTTT
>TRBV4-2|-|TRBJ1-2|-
CASSQGVDGYTF
TGTGCCAGCAGCCAAGGGGTTGATGGCTACACCTTC
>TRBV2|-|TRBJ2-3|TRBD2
CASSDAGVIHYTDTQYF
TGTGCCAGCAGTGACGCGGGGGTCATTCATTACACAGATACGCAGTATTTT
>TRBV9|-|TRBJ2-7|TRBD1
CASSGGTGGHEQYF
TGTGCCAGCAGCGGGGGGACAGGGGGCCACGAGCAGTACTTC
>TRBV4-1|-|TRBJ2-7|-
CASSQDSSYEQYF
TGCGCCAGCAGCCAAGACAGCTCCTACGAGCAGTACTTC
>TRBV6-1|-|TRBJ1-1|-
CASSEVIMNTEAFF
TGTGCCAGCAGTGAAGTAATTATGAACACTGAAGCTTTCTTT
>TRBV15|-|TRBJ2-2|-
CATSSSGHPTGELFF
TGTGCCACCAGTTCATCGGGACACCCCACCGGGGAGCTGTTTTTT
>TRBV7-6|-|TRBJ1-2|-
CASSLNLPGNYGYTF
TGTGCCAGCAGCTTAAATCTCCCGGGGAACTATGGCTACACCTTC
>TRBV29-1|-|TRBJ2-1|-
CSVERDNEQFF
TGCAGCGTTGAACGGGACAATGAGCAGTTCTTC
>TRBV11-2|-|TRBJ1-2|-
CASSSRWGGGDYGYTF
TGTGCCAGCAGCTCCCGATGGGGCGGCGGTGACTATGGCTACACCTTC
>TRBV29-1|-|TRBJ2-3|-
CSVERNRDVRLDTQYF
TGCAGCGTTGAACGAAACAGGGACGTTCGCCTAGATACGCAGTATTTT
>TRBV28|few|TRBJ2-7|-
CASSSRAPANYEQYF
TGTGCCAGCAGTTCCAGGGCCCCGGCCAACTACGAGCAGTACTTC
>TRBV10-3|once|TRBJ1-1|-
CAVSQGYNTEAFF
TGTGCCGTCTCACAGGGTTATAACACTGAAGCTTTCTTT
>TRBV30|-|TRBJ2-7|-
CAWSPSIPGYEQYF
TGTGCCTGGAGTCCCTCCATCCCGGGTTACGAGCAGTACTTC
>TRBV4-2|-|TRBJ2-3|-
CASSQEGGTDTQYF
TGTGCCAGCAGCCAAGAAGGGGGGACAGATACGCAGTATTTT
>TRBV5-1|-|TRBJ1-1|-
CASSLWMGMNTEAFF
TGCGCCAGCAGCTTGTGGATGGGGATGAACACTGAAGCTTTCTTT
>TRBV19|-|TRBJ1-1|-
CASSSWEARFEAFF
TGTGCCAGTTCCTCATGGGAGGCGAGATTCGAAGCTTTCTTT
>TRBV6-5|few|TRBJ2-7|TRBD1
CASRPGQGLSYEQYF
TGTGCCAGCAGACCCGGACAGGGACTTTCCTACGAGCAGTACTTC
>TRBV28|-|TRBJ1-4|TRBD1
CASRSQGPNEKLFF
TGTGCCAGCAGATCACAGGGGCCTAATGAAAAACTGTTTTTT
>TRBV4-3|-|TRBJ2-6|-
CASSQEGFSGANVLTF
TGCGCCAGCAGCCAAGAGGGCTTCTCTGGGGCCAACGTCCTGACTTTC
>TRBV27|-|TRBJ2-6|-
CASRYLSGAGANVLTF
TGTGCCAGCAGGTATTTGTCAGGGGCTGGGGCCAACGTCCTGACTTTC
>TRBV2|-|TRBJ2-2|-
CASNGGELFF
TGTGCCAGCAACGGCGGGGAGCTGTTTTTT
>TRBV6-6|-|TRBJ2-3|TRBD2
CASTRLAGVDTQYF
TGTGCCAGCACCCGACTAGCGGGAGTGGATACGCAGTATTTT
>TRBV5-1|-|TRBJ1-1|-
CASSLWMEMNTEAFF
TGCGCCAGCAGCTTGTGGATGGAGATGAACACTGAAGCTTTCTTT
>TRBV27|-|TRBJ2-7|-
CASSLGPIFYEQYF
TGTGCCAGCAGTTTGGGTCCCATCTTTTACGAGCAGTACTTC
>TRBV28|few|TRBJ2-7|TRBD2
CASSLLAGAAGYEQYF
TGTGCCAGCAGTTTACTAGCGGGAGCCGCCGGCTACGAGCAGTACTTC
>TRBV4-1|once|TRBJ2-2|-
CASSQEEAARELFF
TGCGCCAGCAGCCAAGAAGAGGCTGCCCGGGAGCTGTTTTTT
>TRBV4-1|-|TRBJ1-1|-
CASSPPESKAFF
TGCGCCAGCAGCCCCCCGGAATCCAAGGCTTTCTTT
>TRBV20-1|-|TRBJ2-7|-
CSARAGWYF
TGCAGTGCTCGGGCGGGATGGTACTTC
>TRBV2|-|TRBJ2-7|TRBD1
CASSEGMGTEGYF
TGTGCCAGCAGTGAGGGAATGGGGACAGAGGGGTACTTC
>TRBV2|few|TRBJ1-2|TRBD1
CANRGRTDGYTF
TGTGCCAACAGGGGGCGGACTGATGGCTACACCTTC
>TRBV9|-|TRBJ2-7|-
CASSGPGDYEQYF
TGTGCCAGCAGCGGCCCTGGGGACTACGAGCAGTACTTC
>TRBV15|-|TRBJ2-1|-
CATSRDLHNEQFF
TGTGCCACCAGCAGAGACCTCCATAATGAGCAGTTCTTC
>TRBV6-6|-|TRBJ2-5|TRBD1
CASSPRTGWLKTQYF
TGTGCCAGCAGCCCGAGGACAGGGTGGTTGAAGACCCAGTACTTC
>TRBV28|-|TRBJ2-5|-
CASSLAGGEETQYF
TGTGCCAGCAGCCTTGCTGGCGGTGAAGAGACCCAGTACTTC
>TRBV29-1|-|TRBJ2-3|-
CSVGILLRYTDTQYF
TGCAGCGTTGGAATCCTATTAAGATACACAGATACGCAGTATTTT
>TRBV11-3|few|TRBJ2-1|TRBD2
CASSFGAGAGNEQFF
TGTGCCAGCAGCTTCGGAGCGGGGGCGGGCAATGAGCAGTTCTTC
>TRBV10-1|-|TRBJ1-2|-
CASPLSYTF
TGCGCCAGCCCCTTAAGCTACACCTTC
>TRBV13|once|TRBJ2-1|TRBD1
CASSYRGQVTPEQFF
TGTGCCAGCAGCTATCGCGGACAGGTTACCCCCGAGCAGTTCTTC
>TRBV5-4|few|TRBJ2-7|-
CASSLGYEQYF
TGTGCCAGCAGCTTGGGCTACGAGCAGTACTTC
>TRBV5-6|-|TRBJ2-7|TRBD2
CASSLGRTSGGHEQYF
TGTGCCAGCAGCTTGGGTAGAACTAGCGGGGGCCACGAGCAGTACTTC
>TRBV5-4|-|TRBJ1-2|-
CASSLAGSPLSLTTGGYTF
TGTGCCAGCAGCTTGGCAGGGAGCCCTCTTTCGCTAACGACCGGGGGCTACACCTTC
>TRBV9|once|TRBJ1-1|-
CASSVGGSTEAFF
TGTGCCAGCAGCGTTGGGGGCTCTACTGAAGCTTTCTTT
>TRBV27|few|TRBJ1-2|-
CASSYSGTYGYTF
TGTGCCAGCAGTTACTCAGGGACCTATGGCTACACCTTC